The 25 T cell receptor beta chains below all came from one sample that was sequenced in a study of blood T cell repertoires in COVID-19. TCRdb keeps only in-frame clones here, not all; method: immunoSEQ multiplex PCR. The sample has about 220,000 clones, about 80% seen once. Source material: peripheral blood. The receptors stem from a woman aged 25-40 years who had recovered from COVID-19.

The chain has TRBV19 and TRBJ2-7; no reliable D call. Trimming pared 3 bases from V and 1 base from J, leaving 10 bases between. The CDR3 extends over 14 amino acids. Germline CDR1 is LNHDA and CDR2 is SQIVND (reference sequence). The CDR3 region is CASSMFHGSYEQYF. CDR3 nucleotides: TGTGCCAGTAGTATGTTTCACGGTTCCTACGAGCAGTACTTC.

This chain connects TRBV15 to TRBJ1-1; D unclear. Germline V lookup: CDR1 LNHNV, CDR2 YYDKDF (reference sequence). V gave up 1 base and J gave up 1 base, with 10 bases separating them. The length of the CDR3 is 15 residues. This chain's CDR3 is CATSRGSGTNTEAFF. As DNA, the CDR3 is TGTGCCACCAGCAGAGGTAGCGGTACGAACACTGAAGCTTTCTTT.

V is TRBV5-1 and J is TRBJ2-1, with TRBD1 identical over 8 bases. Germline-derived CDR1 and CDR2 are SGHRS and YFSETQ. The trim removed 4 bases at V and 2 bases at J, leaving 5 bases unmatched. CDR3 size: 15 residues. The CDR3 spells CASSTDRGTYNEQFF. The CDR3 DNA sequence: TGCGCCAGCAGCACCGACAGGGGCACCTACAATGAGCAGTTCTTC.

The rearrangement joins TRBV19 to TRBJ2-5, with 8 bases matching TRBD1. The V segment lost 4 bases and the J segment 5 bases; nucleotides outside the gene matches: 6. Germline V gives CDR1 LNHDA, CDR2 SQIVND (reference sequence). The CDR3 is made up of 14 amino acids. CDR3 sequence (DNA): TGTGCCAGTAGTACAACAGGGGGGAGGGAGACCCAGTACTTC. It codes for CASSTTGGRETQYF.

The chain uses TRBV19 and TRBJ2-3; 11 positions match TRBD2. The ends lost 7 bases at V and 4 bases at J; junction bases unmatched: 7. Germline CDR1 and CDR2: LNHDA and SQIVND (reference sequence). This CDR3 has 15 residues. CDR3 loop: CASTQLAGVADTQYF. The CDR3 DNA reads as TGTGCCAGTACCCAACTAGCGGGAGTGGCAGATACGCAGTATTTT.

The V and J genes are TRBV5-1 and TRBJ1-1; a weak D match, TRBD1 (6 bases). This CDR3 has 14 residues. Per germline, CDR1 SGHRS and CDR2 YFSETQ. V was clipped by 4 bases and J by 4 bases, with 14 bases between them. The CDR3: CASSGSGVGTEAFF. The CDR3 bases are TGCGCCAGCAGCGGTTCAGGGGTTGGCACTGAAGCTTTCTTT.

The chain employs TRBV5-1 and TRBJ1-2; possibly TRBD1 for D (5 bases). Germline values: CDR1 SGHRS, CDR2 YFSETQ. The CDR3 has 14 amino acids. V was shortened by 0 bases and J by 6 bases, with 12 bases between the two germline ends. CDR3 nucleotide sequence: TGCGCCAGCAGCTTGGGGTCGGCGGGGGATGGCTACACCTTC. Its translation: CASSLGSAGDGYTF.

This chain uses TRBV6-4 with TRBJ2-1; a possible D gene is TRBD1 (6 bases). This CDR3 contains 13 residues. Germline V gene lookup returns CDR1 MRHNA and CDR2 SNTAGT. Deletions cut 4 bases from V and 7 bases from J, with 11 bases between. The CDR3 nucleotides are TGTGCCAGCAGTGTGGGGGCCAAGAATGAGCAGTTCTTC. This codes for CASSVGAKNEQFF.

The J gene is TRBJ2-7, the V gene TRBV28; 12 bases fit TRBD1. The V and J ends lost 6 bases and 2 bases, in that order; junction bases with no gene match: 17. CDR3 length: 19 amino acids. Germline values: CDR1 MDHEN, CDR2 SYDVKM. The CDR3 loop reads CASSQTASRDRGRPYEQYF. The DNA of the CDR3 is TGTGCCAGCAGCCAAACCGCCTCCCGGGACAGGGGGCGCCCCTACGAGCAGTACTTC.

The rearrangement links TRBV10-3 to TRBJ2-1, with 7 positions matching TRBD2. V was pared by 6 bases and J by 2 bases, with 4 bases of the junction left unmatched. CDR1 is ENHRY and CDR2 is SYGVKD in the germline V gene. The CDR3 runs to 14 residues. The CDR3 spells CAIRRGDTYNEQFF. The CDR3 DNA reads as TGTGCCATCAGACGGGGGGATACCTACAATGAGCAGTTCTTC.

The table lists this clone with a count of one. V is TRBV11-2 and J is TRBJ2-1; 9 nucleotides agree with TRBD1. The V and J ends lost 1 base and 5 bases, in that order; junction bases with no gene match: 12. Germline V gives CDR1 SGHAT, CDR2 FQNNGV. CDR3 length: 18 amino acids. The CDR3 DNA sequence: TGTGCCAGCAGCTTAGTACCGGGACAGGGATATTTGGACAATGAGCAGTTCTTC. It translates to CASSLVPGQGYLDNEQFF.

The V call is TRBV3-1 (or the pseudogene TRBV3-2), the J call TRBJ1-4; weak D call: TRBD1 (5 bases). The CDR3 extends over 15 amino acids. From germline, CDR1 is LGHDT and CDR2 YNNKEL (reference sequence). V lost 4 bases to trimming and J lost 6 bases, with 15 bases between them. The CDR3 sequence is CASSPGVQADEKLFF. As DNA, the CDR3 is TGTGCCAGCAGCCCAGGTGTACAGGCCGATGAAAAACTGTTTTTT.

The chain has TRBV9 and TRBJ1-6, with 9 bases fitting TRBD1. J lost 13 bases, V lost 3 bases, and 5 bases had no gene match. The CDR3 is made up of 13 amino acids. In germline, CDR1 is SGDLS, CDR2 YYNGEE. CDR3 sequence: CASSARDRDPLHF. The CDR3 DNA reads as TGTGCCAGCAGCGCCCGGGACAGGGACCCCCTCCACTTT.

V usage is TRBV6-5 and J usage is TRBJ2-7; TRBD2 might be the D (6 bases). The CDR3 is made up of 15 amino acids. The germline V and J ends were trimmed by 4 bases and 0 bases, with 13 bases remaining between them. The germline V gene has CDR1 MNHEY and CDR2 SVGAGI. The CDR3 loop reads CASSSPGEASYEQYF. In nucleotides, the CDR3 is TGTGCCAGCAGTTCCCCGGGGGAGGCCTCCTACGAGCAGTACTTC.

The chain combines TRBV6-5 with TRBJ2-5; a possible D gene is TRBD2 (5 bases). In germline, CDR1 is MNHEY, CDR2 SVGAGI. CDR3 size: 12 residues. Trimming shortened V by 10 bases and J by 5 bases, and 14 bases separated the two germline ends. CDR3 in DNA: TGTGCCACCCAGACACGAGGGGAGACCCAGTACTTC. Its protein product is CATQTRGETQYF.

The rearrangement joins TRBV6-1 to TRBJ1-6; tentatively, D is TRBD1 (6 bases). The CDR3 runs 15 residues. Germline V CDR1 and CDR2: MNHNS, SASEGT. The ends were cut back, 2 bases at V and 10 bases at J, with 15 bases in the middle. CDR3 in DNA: TGTGCCAGCAGTGAAAGGGGGGGGCTGGGATCACCCCTCCACTTT. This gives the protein CASSERGGLGSPLHF.

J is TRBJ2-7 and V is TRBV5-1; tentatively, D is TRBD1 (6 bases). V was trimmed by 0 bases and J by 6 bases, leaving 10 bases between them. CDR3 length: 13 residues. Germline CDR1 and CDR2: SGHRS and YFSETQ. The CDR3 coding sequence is TGCGCCAGCAGCTTGGATACAGGGCCCGAGCAGTACTTC. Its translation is CASSLDTGPEQYF.

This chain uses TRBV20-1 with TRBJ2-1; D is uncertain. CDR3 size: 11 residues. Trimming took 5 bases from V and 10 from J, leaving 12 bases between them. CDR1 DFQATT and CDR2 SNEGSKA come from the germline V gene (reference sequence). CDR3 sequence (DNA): TGCAGTGCTGGGCTTCTCACAGAGCAGTTCTTC. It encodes CSAGLLTEQFF.

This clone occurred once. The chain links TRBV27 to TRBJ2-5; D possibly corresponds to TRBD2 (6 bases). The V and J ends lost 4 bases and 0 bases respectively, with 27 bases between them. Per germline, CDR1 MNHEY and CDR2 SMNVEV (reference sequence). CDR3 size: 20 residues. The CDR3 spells CASSSTQGAAGRAHQETQYF. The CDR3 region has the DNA TGTGCCAGCAGTTCTACCCAAGGGGCCGCGGGAAGGGCACACCAAGAGACCCAGTACTTC.

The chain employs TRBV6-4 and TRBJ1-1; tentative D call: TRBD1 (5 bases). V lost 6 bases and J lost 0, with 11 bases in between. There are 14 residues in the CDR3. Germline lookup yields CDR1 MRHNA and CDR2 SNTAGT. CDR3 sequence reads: CASSSGHMNTEAFF. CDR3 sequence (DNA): TGTGCCAGCAGCTCCGGACACATGAACACTGAAGCTTTCTTT.

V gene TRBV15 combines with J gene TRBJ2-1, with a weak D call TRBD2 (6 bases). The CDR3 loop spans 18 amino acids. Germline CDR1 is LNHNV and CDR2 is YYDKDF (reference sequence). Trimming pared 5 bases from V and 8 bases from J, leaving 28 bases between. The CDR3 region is CATSEVTGTGLFGDEQFF. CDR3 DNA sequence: TGTGCCACCAGCGAGGTGACCGGGACTGGACTTTTTGGGGATGAGCAGTTCTTC.

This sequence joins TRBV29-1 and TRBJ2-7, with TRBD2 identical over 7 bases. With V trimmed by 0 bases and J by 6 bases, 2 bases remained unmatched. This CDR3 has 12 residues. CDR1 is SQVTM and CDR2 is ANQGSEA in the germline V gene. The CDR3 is CSVEDREGEQYF. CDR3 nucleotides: TGCAGCGTTGAAGACAGGGAGGGCGAGCAGTACTTC.

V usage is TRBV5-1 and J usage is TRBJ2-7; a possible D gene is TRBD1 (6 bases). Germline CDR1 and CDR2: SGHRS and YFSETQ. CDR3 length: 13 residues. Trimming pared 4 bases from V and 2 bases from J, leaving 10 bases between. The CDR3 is CASSTGLPYEQYF. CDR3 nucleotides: TGCGCCAGCAGCACAGGGTTACCCTACGAGCAGTACTTC. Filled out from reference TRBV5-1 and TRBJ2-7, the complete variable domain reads KAGVTQTPRYLIKTRGQQVTLSCSPISGHRSVSWYQQTPGQGLQFLFEYFSETQRNKGNFPGRFSGRQFSNSRSEMNVSTLELGDSALYLCASSTGLPYEQYFGPGTRLTVT.

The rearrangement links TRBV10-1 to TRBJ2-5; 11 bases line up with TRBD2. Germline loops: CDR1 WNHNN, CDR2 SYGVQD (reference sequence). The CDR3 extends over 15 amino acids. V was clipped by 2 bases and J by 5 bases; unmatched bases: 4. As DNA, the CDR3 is TGCGCCAGCAGTGAGGTGACTAGCGGGATTGAGACCCAGTACTTC. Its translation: CASSEVTSGIETQYF.

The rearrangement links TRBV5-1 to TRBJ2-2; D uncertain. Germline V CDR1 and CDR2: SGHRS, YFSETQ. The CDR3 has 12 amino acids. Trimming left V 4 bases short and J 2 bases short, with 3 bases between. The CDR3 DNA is TGCGCCAGCAGCCTTAACACCGGGGAGCTGTTTTTT. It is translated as CASSLNTGELFF.